This passage covers 25 T cell receptor beta chains from one sample sequenced in a study of blood T cell repertoires in COVID-19. Generated by immunoSEQ multiplex PCR, the TCRdb table keeps only in-frame clones and is missing some. The sample includes about 340,000 clones, roughly 90% of them seen just once. The sample taken for sequencing was PBMCs or T cells enriched from blood (not recorded which). Every receptor here comes from a woman aged 25 to 39 who had recovered from COVID-19.

The V call is TRBV6-1, the J call TRBJ2-5; a possible D gene is TRBD1 (7 bases). The CDR3 extends over 17 amino acids. The germline CDR1 and CDR2 sequences are MNHNS and SASEGT. Trimming left V 2 bases short and J 5 bases short, with 21 bases between. The CDR3 DNA reads as TGTGCCAGCAGTGAAACTATGGCGGGACAGAGGAGTGAGACCCAGTACTTC. This codes for CASSETMAGQRSETQYF.

As to this clone: This sample includes further DNA sequences coding for the same CDR3. The genes are TRBV7-3 and TRBJ2-1; TRBD2 matches at 7 bases. CDR3 length equals 14 residues. Germline loops: CDR1 SGHTA, CDR2 FQGTGA. Trimming removed 3 bases from V and 3 bases from J; junction bases left unmatched: 2. The CDR3 coding sequence is TGTGCCAGCAGCTTGGGGGGGAGCTACAATGAGCAGTTCTTC. Residues: CASSLGGSYNEQFF.

The chain joins TRBV3-1 (or the pseudogene TRBV3-2) to TRBJ2-1, with 8 bases fitting TRBD2. The CDR3 has 16 residues. Germline V gene sequence: CDR1 LGHDT, CDR2 YNNKEL (reference sequence). The junction had 5 bases not matched to a gene; V was cut back by 2 bases and J by 2 bases. CDR3 residues: CASSQSGGAAYNEQFF. The CDR3 DNA reads as TGTGCCAGCAGCCAATCGGGAGGGGCGGCCTACAATGAGCAGTTCTTC.

This rearrangement joins TRBV9 to TRBJ1-4, with 7 bases aligning to TRBD1. Germline V gives CDR1 SGDLS, CDR2 YYNGEE. CDR3 size: 14 residues. V trimming: 3 bases; J trimming: 7 bases; junction bases outside the gene matches: 6. In nucleotides, the CDR3 is TGTGCCAGCAGCGCCAGGGGGTTGGGTGAAAAACTGTTTTTT. Translation: CASSARGLGEKLFF.

This chain uses TRBV19 with TRBJ1-5, with unresolved D. V dropped 4 bases and J dropped 0 bases, with 7 bases sitting between them. The CDR3 length is 14 residues. CDR1 and CDR2 from the germline V gene are LNHDA and SQIVND (reference sequence). For the CDR3, the DNA is TGTGCCAGTAGTAATACCTATAGCAATCAGCCCCAGCATTTT. Translation gives CASSNTYSNQPQHF.

The rearrangement links TRBV28 to TRBJ2-2, with 8 positions matching TRBD1. Germline V gene sequence: CDR1 MDHEN, CDR2 SYDVKM. CDR3 length equals 16 residues. Trimming cost V 7 bases and J 4 bases; bases outside gene matches: 11. Here the CDR3 reads CASTGTDRGTTGELFF. In DNA, the CDR3 is TGTGCCAGCACGGGAACTGACAGGGGCACCACCGGGGAGCTGTTTTTT.

This sequence joins TRBV6-5 and TRBJ1-6; 8 nucleotides match TRBD1. The CDR3 extends over 16 amino acids. The germline gives CDR1 MNHEY, CDR2 SVGAGI. The trim removed 0 bases at V and 6 bases at J, leaving 4 bases unmatched. The CDR3 DNA reads TGTGCCAGCAGTTACTCGGGGACAGGAAGTAATTCACCCCTCCACTTT. Amino acid sequence: CASSYSGTGSNSPLHF.

V and J are TRBV5-4 and TRBJ2-3, with TRBD2 matching over 7 bases. This CDR3 region has 16 residues. Trimming removed 2 bases from V and 0 bases from J; junction bases left unmatched: 6. Germline V gives CDR1 SGHNT, CDR2 YYREEE (reference sequence). This CDR3 is CASSLSAGISTDTQYF. CDR3 coding DNA: TGTGCCAGCAGCTTATCAGCGGGGATTAGCACAGATACGCAGTATTTT. The variable domain in full, completed from reference TRBV5-4 and TRBJ2-3, reads ETGVTQSPTHLIKTRGQQVTLRCSSQSGHNTVSWYQQALGQGPQFIFQYYREEENGRGNFPPRFSGLQFPNYSSELNVNALELDDSALYLCASSLSAGISTDTQYFGPGTRLTVL.

The chain uses TRBV2 and TRBJ2-2, with unresolved D. Trimming pared 5 bases from V and 2 bases from J, leaving 6 bases between. Germline CDR1 and CDR2: SNHLY and FYNNEI. CDR3 length: 13 residues. For the CDR3, the DNA is TGTGCCAGCAGTTCCCAAAACACCGGGGAGCTGTTTTTT. Its protein product is CASSSQNTGELFF.

V usage is TRBV5-1 and J usage is TRBJ1-2, with a weak D call TRBD1 (6 bases). Deletions cut 0 bases from V and 6 bases from J, with 9 bases between. The CDR3 covers 13 residues. Germline values: CDR1 SGHRS, CDR2 YFSETQ. The CDR3 DNA follows: TGCGCCAGCAGCTTGGGAGGGGGTAATGGCTACACCTTC. This encodes CASSLGGGNGYTF.

This clone appeared once. This rearrangement joins TRBV11-3 to TRBJ2-2, with D possibly being TRBD1 (6 bases). The CDR3 is 14 amino acids. The V end lost 6 bases, the J end lost 6 bases, and 14 bases lay between the germline ends. Germline V gene lookup returns CDR1 SGHNT and CDR2 YENEEA. CDR3 residues: CASSGTPRSGELFF. DNA of the CDR3: TGTGCCAGCAGTGGGACACCCAGGTCCGGGGAGCTGTTTTTT.

The chain carries TRBV19 and TRBJ1-4, with 9 bases that match TRBD1. The V segment lost 10 bases and the J segment 7 bases; nucleotides outside the gene matches: 4. The CDR3 extends over 12 amino acids. The V gene's germline CDR1 is LNHDA and CDR2 SQIVND (reference sequence). The CDR3 reads CATGQGREKLFF. The CDR3 DNA sequence: TGTGCCACCGGACAGGGGCGTGAAAAACTGTTTTTT.

The V gene is TRBV28, the J gene TRBJ2-2; TRBD1 matches at 9 bases. Germline CDR1 and CDR2: MDHEN and SYDVKM. The CDR3 loop spans 15 amino acids. The V gene end was trimmed by 8 bases and the J gene end by 3 bases; junction bases not matched to a gene: 7. DNA of the CDR3: TGTGCCAGCGGAACTGGGACAGGGTACACCGGGGAGCTGTTTTTT. This sequence encodes CASGTGTGYTGELFF.

This chain links TRBV5-6 with TRBJ2-7, with a weak D call TRBD1 (6 bases). Germline V gene sequence: CDR1 SGHDT, CDR2 YYEEEE. V shed 4 bases and J shed 5 bases, with 16 bases lying between them. The CDR3 length is 14 residues. The CDR3 spells CASSNSAGDDEQYF. CDR3 in DNA: TGTGCCAGCAGCAATTCGGCAGGGGATGACGAGCAGTACTTC.

The rearrangement uses TRBV7-9 and TRBJ1-1, with D perhaps TRBD1 (5 bases). From germline, CDR1 is SEHNR and CDR2 FQNEAQ (reference sequence). This CDR3 spans 13 amino acids. Trimming removed 6 bases from V and 3 bases from J, with 11 bases in between. As DNA, the CDR3 is TGTGCCAGCAGAAGCGGGGGTTACACTGAAGCTTTCTTT. Protein product: CASRSGGYTEAFF.

This clone was counted between two and nine times. V usage is TRBV7-8 and J usage is TRBJ2-2, with TRBD1 matching over 7 bases. The CDR3 loop spans 15 amino acids. Germline loops: CDR1 SGHVS, CDR2 FQNEAQ. V lost 2 bases to trimming and J lost 7 bases; unmatched junction nucleotides: 7. The CDR3 loop reads CASSLTTQGYGELFF. The CDR3 DNA follows: TGTGCCAGCAGCTTAACGACACAGGGGTACGGGGAGCTGTTTTTT.

A word on this clone: The sample has other DNA sequences that encode this CDR3 too. The chain joins TRBV7-9 to TRBJ1-1; D gene unclear. The V and J ends lost 4 bases and 1 base respectively, with 7 bases between them. The germline gives CDR1 SEHNR, CDR2 FQNEAQ (reference sequence). This CDR3 region has 13 residues. The chain's CDR3 is CASSSPGNTEAFF. CDR3 nucleotides: TGTGCCAGCAGCTCCCCAGGGAACACTGAAGCTTTCTTT.

The DNA for the CDR3 is TGCAGCGCACGGGGGGCAGGGGTGTACGAGCAGTACTTC. This codes for CSARGAGVYEQYF. The V and J genes are TRBV29-1 and TRBJ2-7; perhaps TRBD2 as D (7 bases). The germline V and J ends were trimmed by 7 bases and 4 bases, with 17 bases remaining between them. The CDR3 has 13 residues. The germline gives CDR1 SQVTM, CDR2 ANQGSEA.

The chain uses TRBV4-2 and TRBJ1-1, with D possibly matching TRBD1 (5 bases). Trimming left V 3 bases short and J 3 bases short, with 8 bases between. Germline assignment: CDR1 LGHNA and CDR2 YNFKEQ. The CDR3 has 13 residues. CDR3 amino acids: CASSQPGDTEAFF. For the CDR3, the DNA is TGTGCCAGCAGCCAGCCGGGGGACACTGAAGCTTTCTTT.

CDR3 coding DNA: TGTGCCAGCAGTCTCGGACAGTACTCTAATGAAAAACTGTTTTTT. Encoded protein: CASSLGQYSNEKLFF. The rearrangement uses TRBV7-9 and TRBJ1-4, with D maybe TRBD1 (6 bases). The CDR3 covers 15 residues. Between the trimmed V and J ends, which lost 6 bases and 3 bases, there was a span of 14 bases. In germline, CDR1 is SEHNR, CDR2 FQNEAQ (reference sequence).

This CDR3 is CASSLYPSGGSDTQYF. The CDR3 DNA sequence: TGTGCCAGCAGCTTATACCCTAGCGGGGGGTCAGATACGCAGTATTTT. The chain has TRBV7-3 and TRBJ2-3; 11 nucleotides line up with TRBD2. V lost 2 bases, J lost 4 bases, and 5 bases stayed unmatched. CDR1 and CDR2 (germline): SGHTA, FQGTGA. There are 16 residues in the CDR3.

The chain uses TRBV7-8 and TRBJ2-7, with a possible D match to TRBD1 (6 bases). CDR3 length: 13 residues. Per germline, CDR1 SGHVS and CDR2 FQNEAQ. V lost 10 bases and J lost 4, with 17 bases in between. CDR3 region: CATGTRVNYEQYF. In nucleotides, the CDR3 is TGTGCCACAGGGACACGGGTTAATTACGAGCAGTACTTC.

In the case of this clone: Other nucleotide sequences from this sample produce the same CDR3. V gene TRBV28 combines with J gene TRBJ1-2, with no clear D. The length of the CDR3 is 12 residues. Trimming cost V 2 bases and J 4 bases, with 5 bases left between them. Germline V gives CDR1 MDHEN, CDR2 SYDVKM. The CDR3 DNA reads as TGTGCCAGCAGTTTAGTCAGCTATGGCTACACCTTC. Translation gives CASSLVSYGYTF.

The rearrangement links TRBV5-1 to TRBJ2-3, with no clear D. V dropped 2 bases and J dropped 0 bases, with 10 bases sitting between them. Looked up from germline, CDR1 is SGHRS and CDR2 is YFSETQ. This CDR3 comprises 15 residues. For the CDR3, the DNA is TGCGCCAGCAGCTTTACATGGGCGAGCACAGATACGCAGTATTTT. It translates to CASSFTWASTDTQYF. Full variable domain (rest looked up from reference TRBV5-1 and TRBJ2-3): KAGVTQTPRYLIKTRGQQVTLSCSPISGHRSVSWYQQTPGQGLQFLFEYFSETQRNKGNFPGRFSGRQFSNSRSEMNVSTLELGDSALYLCASSFTWASTDTQYFGPGTRLTVL.

The J gene is TRBJ2-6, the V gene TRBV4-2; 7 bases line up with TRBD1. Germline trimming cut 0 bases from V and 10 bases from J; bases unmatched to any gene: 0. From germline, CDR1 is LGHNA and CDR2 YNFKEQ. The CDR3 length is 13 residues. The CDR3 nucleotides read TGTGCCAGCAGCCAAGAGGGACAGAACGTCCTGACTTTC. Translating gives CASSQEGQNVLTF.